This is a list of T cell receptor beta chains from one sample in a study of shared clonotypes between healthy human individuals. Generated by immunoSEQ multiplex PCR, the TCRdb table keeps only in-frame clones and is missing some. The sample records some 100,000 clones, roughly 70% being singletons. The sample consisted of memory CD8+ T cells sorted from blood. These receptors all come from a woman in her thirties in good health. The CDR3 runs from the conserved cysteine through the conserved F or W. The D gene is left open where the match is weak. Size is omitted from some rows. Given values are once, few, many or a class for expanded clones.

J gene | V gene | D gene | clone size | CDR3 DNA | CDR3 protein
TRBJ2-7 | TRBV11-2 | TRBD2 | few | TGTGCCAGCAGCCCCGGGACTAGCGGGTTAAACGAGCAGTACTTC | CASSPGTSGLNEQYF
TRBJ2-3 | TRBV27 | - | - | TGTGCCAGCAGTTCGCTAGCGCCGACTAGCACAGATACGCAGTATTTT | CASSSLAPTSTDTQYF
TRBJ1-2 | TRBV13 | - | - | TGTGCCAGCAGCTTAGGGGCCAACTCTGGCTACACCTTC | CASSLGANSGYTF
TRBJ2-7 | TRBV30 | - | - | TGTGCCTGGAGTGTTGGGCCAGAGATACCCTACGAGCAGTACTTC | CAWSVGPEIPYEQYF
TRBJ1-3 | TRBV28 | - | - | TGTGCCAGCAGTACATTCTCTGGAAACACCATATATTTT | CASSTFSGNTIYF
TRBJ2-7 | TRBV7-8 | - | - | TGTGCCAGCAGCGCCGGCCTCCTTTCCCGGGACTCGTCCCCCTCCTACGAGCAGTACTTC | CASSAGLLSRDSSPSYEQYF
TRBJ2-7 | TRBV2 | - | - | TGTGCCAGCAGTCCTCAAGGACCCTACGAGCAGTACTTC | CASSPQGPYEQYF
TRBJ2-7 | TRBV2 | TRBD1 | - | TGTGCCAGCAGTGCTACAGGGGGAGCCTACGAGCAGTACTTC | CASSATGGAYEQYF
TRBJ2-7 | TRBV27 | TRBD1 | - | TGTGCCAGCAGTCCAACCGGGACAGGAGCCTACGAGCAGTACTTC | CASSPTGTGAYEQYF
TRBJ2-3 | TRBV25-1 | - | - | TGTGCCAGCAGTGAATCCAGCAGAGAGGCAGATACGCAGTATTTT | CASSESSREADTQYF
TRBJ2-6 | TRBV18 | TRBD1 | once | TGTGCCAGCTCACCAAGACAGGGCTCTGGGGCCAACGTCCTGACTTTC | CASSPRQGSGANVLTF
TRBJ1-5 | TRBV18 | TRBD1 | - | TGTGCCAGCTCACCAACGCTCAGGACAGGACTAAATCAGCCCCAGCATTTT | CASSPTLRTGLNQPQHF
TRBJ2-7 | TRBV28 | - | - | TGTGCCAGCAGTTTTACCGAGACCTATAATTCCTACGAGCAGTACTTC | CASSFTETYNSYEQYF
TRBJ2-1 | TRBV30 | - | - | TGTGCCTGGATGCACGGAAATGAGCAGTTCTTC | CAWMHGNEQFF
TRBJ2-7 | TRBV5-1 | TRBD2 | few | TGCGCCAGCAGCTTCCTTTGCAGGGTCCTAGCGGGGCCCTACGAGCAGTACTTC | CASSFLCRVLAGPYEQYF
TRBJ2-1 | TRBV4-1 | - | - | TGCGCCAGCAGCCCCTCGGCGGTAGCTAACTACAATGAGCAGTTCTTC | CASSPSAVANYNEQFF
TRBJ1-1 | TRBV4-1 | - | - | TGCGCCAGCAGCCAAATGGTGGGAACTACTGAAGCTTTCTTT | CASSQMVGTTEAFF
TRBJ1-1 | TRBV28 | - | few | TGTGCCAGCAGTTTTTCAAGACTCATGAACACTGAAGCTTTCTTT | CASSFSRLMNTEAFF
TRBJ2-2 | TRBV7-2 | - | - | TGTGCCAGCAGCTCGGGGGTAGCCGCGATCGGGGAGCTGTTTTTT | CASSSGVAAIGELFF
TRBJ2-3 | TRBV15 | TRBD2 | - | TGTGCCACCAGCAGAGAGTTAGCGGGAGCAGATACGCAGTATTTT | CATSRELAGADTQYF
TRBJ1-6 | TRBV4-2 | - | few | TGTGCCAGCAGCCAAGATCTCACGGTTAATAATTCACCCCTCCACTTT | CASSQDLTVNNSPLHF
TRBJ1-4 | TRBV28 | - | - | TGTGCCAGCAGTCCGCCGGGCACTTCTAATGAAAAACTGTTTTTT | CASSPPGTSNEKLFF
TRBJ2-1 | TRBV18 | TRBD2 | - | TGTGCCAGCTCACCAATGAATAGCGGGACTAACAATGAGCAGTTCTTC | CASSPMNSGTNNEQFF
TRBJ2-2 | TRBV19 | - | - | TGTGCCAGTAGAAACAGGGCCCCAAGGGCCACCGGGGAGCTGTTTTTT | CASRNRAPRATGELFF
TRBJ2-7 | TRBV5-1 | - | - | TGCGCCAGCAGCTTGTCCAGCTACGAGCAGTACTTC | CASSLSSYEQYF
TRBJ2-5 | TRBV4-2 | - | few | TGTGCCAGCAGCCAAGATATAGGCAGGGGGGGGTCTTGGGAGACCCAGTACTTC | CASSQDIGRGGSWETQYF
TRBJ1-2 | TRBV4-1 | - | - | TGCGCCAGCAGCCAAGATGAGGGGCTCTATGGCTACACCTTC | CASSQDEGLYGYTF
TRBJ2-1 | TRBV4-1 | TRBD2 | many | TGCGCCAGCAGCCAAGATAGCGGGGGTGGAGAGCAGTTCTTC | CASSQDSGGGEQFF
TRBJ2-3 | TRBV5-6 | TRBD2 | - | TGTGCCCGACTAGCGGGAGGCCCCCAGGATACGCAGTATTTT | CARLAGGPQDTQYF
TRBJ2-7 | TRBV9 | TRBD2 | - | TGTGCCAGCAGTGATCCCGGGACTAGCGGGACTATCTCCTACGAGCAGTACTTC | CASSDPGTSGTISYEQYF
TRBJ1-2 | TRBV7-9 | - | - | TGTGCCAGCAGTCTAGGTTGGGGGGCGGAATTGGATGGCTACACCTTC | CASSLGWGAELDGYTF
TRBJ2-7 | TRBV15 | - | - | TGTGCCACCAGCAGAGAGTCTGTGGGAGATGAACAGCCCTACGAGCAGTACTTC | CATSRESVGDEQPYEQYF
TRBJ2-7 | TRBV5-8 | - | - | TGTGCCAGCAGCTCGATTGACTTCTCTGGGGCCTACGAGCAGTACTTC | CASSSIDFSGAYEQYF
TRBJ2-1 | TRBV19 | TRBD1 | - | TGTGCCAGTAACCCGACAGGGGACGGTGAGCAGTTCTTC | CASNPTGDGEQFF
TRBJ2-5 | TRBV29-1 | - | once | TGCAGCGTTATGGCAGGCGGTATGGAGACCCAGTACTTC | CSVMAGGMETQYF
TRBJ2-7 | TRBV10-3 | TRBD2 | - | TGTGCCATCAGTCCACTAGCGGTGCCCTACGAGCAGTACTTC | CAISPLAVPYEQYF
TRBJ2-3 | TRBV9 | TRBD2 | - | TGTGCCAGCAGCCTCCGACTAGCGGGAGCATCCGCAGATACGCAGTATTTT | CASSLRLAGASADTQYF
TRBJ2-5 | TRBV13 | TRBD1 | many | TGTGCCAGCAGCTGGAGGGGACAGGAGGTCACCCAGTACTTC | CASSWRGQEVTQYF
TRBJ2-1 | TRBV10-2 | - | - | TGCGCCAGCAGCCACGACTCCTCCTACAATGAGCAGTTCTTC | CASSHDSSYNEQFF
TRBJ2-7 | TRBV10-1 | - | few | TGCGCCAGCAGCCGGGACCTAAGTTCGTACGAGCAGTACTTC | CASSRDLSSYEQYF
TRBJ1-4 | TRBV6-1 | - | few | TGTGCCAGCACCCAACTTTCCGAGGAAAAACTGTTTTTT | CASTQLSEEKLFF
TRBJ1-6 | TRBV13 | TRBD1 | - | TGTGCCAGCAGCTTAGAGACAGGGGGACTTAATTCACCCCTCCACTTT | CASSLETGGLNSPLHF
TRBJ2-7 | TRBV2 | - | many | TGTGCCAGCAGGACTAGTATAGCCTACGAGCAGTACTTC | CASRTSIAYEQYF
TRBJ2-5 | TRBV15 | - | many | TGTGCCACCAGCAGGAAGTACCAAGAGACCCAGTACTTC | CATSRKYQETQYF
TRBJ2-7 | TRBV5-1 | - | - | TGCGCCAGCAGCCTCCCTCCCTCCTACGAGCAGTACTTC | CASSLPPSYEQYF
TRBJ2-7 | TRBV5-4 | - | - | TGTGCCAGCAGCTTGGGCGGGGACGAGCAGTACTTC | CASSLGGDEQYF
TRBJ2-7 | TRBV6-1 | TRBD1 | - | TGTGCCAGCAGTGAAGATCAGGGACAGGGATCCTACGAGCAGTACTTC | CASSEDQGQGSYEQYF
TRBJ1-4 | TRBV28 | TRBD1 | few | TGTGCCAGCAGCGCGCCCGACAGGGCCGATCTGGATGAAAAACTGTTTTTT | CASSAPDRADLDEKLFF